This record looks at one TCR beta chain sequence and its context. V was clipped by 5 bases and J by 5 bases, with 18 bases between them. Germline V gene lookup returns CDR1 GTSNPN and CDR2 SVGIG (reference sequence). The CDR3 consists of 14 residues. The record originates from a study of blood T cell repertoires in COVID-19. Study-wide context: Acute and convalescent COVID-19 samples came from the United States, Italy and Spain. T cells, B-cell-depleted T cells, or PBMCs provided the cDNA or gDNA that served as material.

As originally analysed: Nucleated cell number was recorded as an estimate derived from reference gene primer amplification. Some clones are missing from TCRdb's copy, which holds only in-frame ones; the method was immunoSEQ multiplex PCR. V and J calls and clone size follow that table, whereas D and trimming were derived from the DNA. Here the sample spans more than 200,000 clones, 80% to 85% being singletons. The specimen sequenced was peripheral blood. This receptor was taken from a man between 60 and 70 years old with acute or convalescent COVID-19. This chain joins TRBV30 and TRBJ1-1, with TRBD1 as a possible D gene (5 bases). The CDR3 here is CAWDGGTGLTEAFF. CDR3 sequence (DNA): TGTGCCTGGGATGGAGGGACCGGCTTAACTGAAGCTTTCTTT.